This T cell receptor (beta chain) was identified during a study of cytomegalovirus exposure and HLA in healthy donors (TCRdb year 2017). Regarding the research as a whole: An earlier analysis of 587 of the donors reported about 280 Gb of sequence data and 117 million unique TCR beta sequences obtained from approximately 180 million T cells. Every discovery cohort repertoire had been produced on one sequencing platform. Alongside the repertoire data, information on donor age, sex, ethnicity and CMV serostatus was compiled. HLA typing included class I and class II loci at four-digit resolution. The T cell repertoires of 700 or so subjects were profiled by immunosequencing and related to cytomegalovirus serostatus. A few DR-DQ haplotypes were treated as single units for association and clustering because of strong linkage in the cohort. To predict cytomegalovirus infection status, the study brought together high-throughput TCR immunosequencing, statistical association of individual TCRs with disease status, and machine learning. An early release covering 550 to 650 HLA-typed donors comprised approximately 300 gigabases of sequencing data and 65 million to 100 million unique TCR sequences. A later analysis re-examined previously published TCR beta repertoires from over 500 donors and added high-resolution HLA genotyping to investigate patterns of TCR occurrence. Across around 400 genotyped donors of the cohort, an average of about 250,000 unique TCR beta nucleotide sequences per donor were sequenced, and approximately 19% of those sequences were non-productive. The study aimed to test whether cataloging public T cell receptors could reveal signatures of past pathogen exposure. Rather than drawing on any new phenotypic data, the later analysis identified candidate immune exposures from TCR beta sequences and the way those sequences occurred across donors. In a later genetic analysis, genome-wide SNP genotypes for about three fifths of the roughly 670 donors were used, and that subset was treated as a discovery cohort. An earlier analysis of about 600 of the donors used high-throughput TCR beta sequencing to judge whether each TCR beta V gene segment behaved as functional or pseudogenic. Typing coverage varied by locus: about 620-630 donors for A, B, C, DRB1 and DQB1; some 520 for DQA1; around 570 for DPA1; fewer than 480 for DPB1. Besides the first cohort of 666 subjects, a separate validation cohort made up of 95 to 150 different subjects was used. Of the roughly 430 genotyped donors, 81% fell in the genetic ancestry cluster associated with self-reported Caucasian donors. Results the study describes overall, beyond this receptor: The authors suggested that the approach could potentially be extended to other disease states and immunological phenotypes. In a later analysis, 16,951 TCR beta sequences were associated with specific HLA alleles at a false discovery rate of 0.05. Because some donors lacked HLA typing at each locus, the association tests relied only on the typed subset. In both the original and validation cohorts, the classifier was reported to diagnose cytomegalovirus status with high specificity and sensitivity. In vitro tests confirmed that a few of the cytomegalovirus-associated TCR beta chains recognize cytomegalovirus antigens. The study listed 164 TCR beta chains as associated with cytomegalovirus. For the cohort, immune exposure information was limited to CMV serostatus. In a later analysis, the rate of TCR association differed among HLA loci, with DRB1 alleles having the most associated TCRs and HLA-C alleles having the fewest. The sequencing pipeline was judged likely to have produced a cluster of highly shared sequence variants as a technical artifact. A later genetic analysis associated a missense DCLRE1C variant with V-gene and J-gene trimming of TCR beta chains, and an independent cohort replicated the association. According to a later analysis, most CMV-associated TCR beta chains appeared to be HLA-restricted, and the HLA associations seemed to be driven largely by CMV exposure. Roughly uniform sequencing depth across donors was assumed in presence/absence analyses, although this assumption may not hold. A later analysis found that HLA-associated TCR beta chains were more clonally expanded and had lower generation probabilities than equally common non-associated chains. This cohort had only TCR beta chains sequenced, and the lack of alpha or paired-chain data limited which features could be detected. A further reported finding was that TCR beta sequences accurately predicted the HLA-A and HLA-B alleles for most subjects in the first cohort. Most TCR sequences were seen in very few donors, while some public TCRs were found in many individuals. Some IMGT-functional V segments, including TRBV6-2 and TRBV6-3, could not be told apart with the 87-base-pair reads, so those segments were excluded. Because counts were too low, about 15 rarely observed V segments, including chromosome 9 orphons, were left out of the earlier analysis of 587 of the donors. In an earlier analysis of approximately 600 of the donors, most TCR beta V segments were observed in productive rearrangements about 87% or about 30% of the time, broadly matching IMGT annotations. In a later analysis, several top co-occurrence clusters were reported to appear linked to parvovirus B19, influenza, CMV and Epstein-Barr virus. Correlated functional status among segregating V segments might be attributable to linkage disequilibrium, but an unknown experimental factor could not be ruled out. Compared with the roughly 700-donor mean, donors in an Asian-associated ancestry cluster had fewer N-insertions in productive TCRs, according to a later genetic analysis. When HLA alleles, especially DR and DQ, strongly co-occurred, attributing TCR associations to individual alleles was difficult.

Note on this clone: Its binding antigen is unknown. No quality values exist for individual bases; no much larger clone is one base distant.

The library came from the immunoSEQ multiplex PCR assay. For the multiplex PCR, a mixture combining 60 forward primers for TCR Vbeta segments and 13 reverse primers for TCR Jbeta segments was used. The CDR3 region of rearranged TCR beta genes was amplified from genomic DNA by a multiplex PCR assay. The amplified TCR beta libraries were sequenced on the Illumina HiSeq System as 87-base-pair reads. Per the original workflow: Across the 700 or so repertoires, a later analysis counted 60 million to 90 million unique TCR beta chains, around 10 million of which were shared by at least two donors. Raw reads were error-corrected and collapsed into unique sequences by a nearest-neighbor algorithm in which closely related sequences were merged to remove PCR and sequencing errors. To assign V, D and J gene segments, CDR3 sequences were aligned to IMGT reference sequences. Each retained sequence needed at least a six-nucleotide match to both a V gene segment and a J gene segment. A rearrangement was called productive if the CDR3 had no stop codons and remained in frame with V and J, and every other rearrangement was called non-productive. Following IMGT convention, CDR3 was defined as the stretch from the second conserved V-encoded cysteine up to the conserved J-encoded phenylalanine. In an earlier analysis of 587 of the donors, sequences lacking an unambiguous match to a single V gene segment were excluded. In an earlier analysis of almost 600 of the donors, a V segment was called functional when productive rearrangements were above 56.7%, and segregating when the standard deviation between donors exceeded 5%. A statistical classification framework was built to diagnose cytomegalovirus status from the catalog of TCR beta chain sequences. A later analysis assigned V and J genes by comparing TCR nucleotide sequences with IMGT/GENE-DB human TR gene sequences. Using the TCRdist pipeline, a later analysis assigned CDR3 sequences along with most-parsimonious VDJ recombination scenarios. In a later analysis, each TCR beta chain was defined by its CDR3 amino acid sequence together with its V-gene family, and reads lacking a unique V-gene family were excluded. As a way to deal with suspected cross-contamination and a sequencing artifact, a later analysis dropped over 550 nucleotide sequences that were highly shared and had low generation probability. A later analysis calculated a clonal expansion index for each public chain from normalized within-repertoire ranks of inferred template counts. In a later analysis, generation probabilities were computed using a VDJ recombination model fitted to out-of-frame rearrangements, and the results were checked against IGoR. In a later analysis, TCR-TCR, TCR-HLA and TCR-CMV co-occurrence was scored with hypergeometric tests, and a repertoire-size bias correction was applied to TCR pairs. A later analysis estimated false discovery rates by permuting HLA or CMV assignments 20 times. In a later analysis, co-occurring TCRs were grouped using DBSCAN, with TCRdist sequence similarity added in when clustering inside HLA-allele-positive subsets. Repertoires with fewer than 30,000 or more than 120,000 public chains, plus five repertoires with anomalous nucleotide sharing, were excluded from co-occurrence clustering. Sourced from immuneACCESS, this table was stored by TCRdb with only in-frame sequences that have V and J called. A share of the clones is absent; for the studies checked, an unresolved V gene accounts for under half, and the remainder has no known explanation. V and J calls and clone size are as listed in that table; D and trimming were resolved from the DNA. This sample has 100,000 to 150,000 clones in its table, and approximately 80% of those were observed once. The ten largest clones represent 1% of the sample.

The cohort comprised approximately 700 healthy bone marrow donors. At the time of sampling, every cohort member was nominally healthy, though immune exposures that went unrecorded were likely present. The donor was CMV seronegative and belonged to the group of over 350 seronegative cohort members. A peripheral blood sample was provided by each donor, and peripheral blood mononuclear cells were used for TCR beta sequencing. The Qiagen DNeasy Blood Extraction Kit was used to extract genomic DNA from the blood cell samples. The CDR3 numbers 14 residues from cysteine through phenylalanine. The retained sequence is limited to the CDR3, 42 bases, with the frame set at the first base. The V end gives up 5 bases and the J end 6 bases, leaving 6 bases in the junction not matched to a gene. The germline V gene (reference sequence) provides CDR1 SEHNR and CDR2 FQNEAQ.

The TCR originated in a man aged 35 to 55 in good health and CMV-seronegative. This chain joins TRBV7-9 to TRBJ2-7, with TRBD1 matching 11 junction bases. The material sequenced was PBMCs. In nucleotides, the sequence is TGTGCCAGCAGCGCTGGACAGGGGGCGAGCGAGCAGTACTTC. It codes for CASSAGQGASEQYF.